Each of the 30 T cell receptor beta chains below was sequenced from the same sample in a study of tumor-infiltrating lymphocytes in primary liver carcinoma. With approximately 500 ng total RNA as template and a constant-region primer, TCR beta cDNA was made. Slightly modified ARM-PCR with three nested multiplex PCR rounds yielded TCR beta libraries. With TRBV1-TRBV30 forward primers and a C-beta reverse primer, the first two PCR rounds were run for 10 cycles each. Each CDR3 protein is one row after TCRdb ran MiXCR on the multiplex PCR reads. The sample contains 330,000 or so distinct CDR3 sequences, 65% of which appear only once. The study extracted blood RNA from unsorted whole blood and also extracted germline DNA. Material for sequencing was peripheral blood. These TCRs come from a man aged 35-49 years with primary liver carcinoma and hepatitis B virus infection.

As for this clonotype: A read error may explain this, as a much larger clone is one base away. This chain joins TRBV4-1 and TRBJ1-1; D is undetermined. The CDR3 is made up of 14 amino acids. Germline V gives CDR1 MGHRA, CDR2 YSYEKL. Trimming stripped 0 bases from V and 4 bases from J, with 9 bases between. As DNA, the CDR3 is TGCGCCAGCAGCCAAGAGGCACTGAGCACTGAAGCTTTCTTT. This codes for CASSQEALSTEAFF.

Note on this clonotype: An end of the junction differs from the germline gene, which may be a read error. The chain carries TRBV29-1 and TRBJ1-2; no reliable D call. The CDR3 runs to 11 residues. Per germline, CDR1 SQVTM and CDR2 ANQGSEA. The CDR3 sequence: CSLGINYGYTF. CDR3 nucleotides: TGCAGCCTTGGAATTAACTACGGCTACACCTTC.

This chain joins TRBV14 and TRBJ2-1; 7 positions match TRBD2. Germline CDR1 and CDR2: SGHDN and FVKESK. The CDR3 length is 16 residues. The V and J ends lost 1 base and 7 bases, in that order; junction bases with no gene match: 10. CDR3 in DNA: TGTGCCAGCAGCCAAGGTGCGGGAGTAAGTTGGAATGAGCAGTTCTTC. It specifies CASSQGAGVSWNEQFF.

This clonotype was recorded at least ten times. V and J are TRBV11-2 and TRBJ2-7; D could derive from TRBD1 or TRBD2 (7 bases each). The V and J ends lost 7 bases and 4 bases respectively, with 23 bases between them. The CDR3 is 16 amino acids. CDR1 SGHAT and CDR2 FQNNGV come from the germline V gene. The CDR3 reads CASTSRRGGGLYEQYF. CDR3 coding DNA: TGTGCCAGCACCTCCCGGCGGGGAGGGGGCTTATACGAGCAGTACTTC.

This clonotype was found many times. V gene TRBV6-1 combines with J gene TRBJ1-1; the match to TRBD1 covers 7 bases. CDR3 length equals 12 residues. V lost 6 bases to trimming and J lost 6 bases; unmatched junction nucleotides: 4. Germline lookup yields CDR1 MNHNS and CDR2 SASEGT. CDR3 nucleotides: TGTGCCAGCAGAGACAGGGCCGCTGAAGCTTTCTTT. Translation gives CASRDRAAEAFF.

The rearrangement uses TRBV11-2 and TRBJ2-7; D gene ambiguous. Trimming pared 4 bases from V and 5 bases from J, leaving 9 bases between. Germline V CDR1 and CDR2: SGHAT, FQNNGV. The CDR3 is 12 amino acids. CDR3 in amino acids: CASSSDLDEQYF. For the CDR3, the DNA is TGTGCCAGCAGCTCTGATCTGGACGAGCAGTACTTC.

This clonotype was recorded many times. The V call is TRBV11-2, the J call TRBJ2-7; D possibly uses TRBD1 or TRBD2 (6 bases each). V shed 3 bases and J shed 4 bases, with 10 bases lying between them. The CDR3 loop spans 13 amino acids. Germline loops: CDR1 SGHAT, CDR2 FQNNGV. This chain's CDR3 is CASSFTGTYEQYF. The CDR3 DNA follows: TGTGCCAGCAGCTTTACAGGGACTTACGAGCAGTACTTC.

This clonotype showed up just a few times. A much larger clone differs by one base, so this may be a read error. In DNA form, the CDR3 reads TGTGCCTGCAGTTACTCGTGGGGTAGTTCCGAGCAGTACTTC. Translation: CACSYSWGSSEQYF. This chain uses TRBV6-2 or TRBV6-3 with TRBJ2-7, with D unclear. The CDR3 runs to 14 residues. Germline-derived CDR1 and CDR2 are MNHEY and SVGEGT.

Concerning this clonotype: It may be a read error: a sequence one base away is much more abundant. The CDR3 nucleotides read TGTGCCAGCAGTTTTCCGGGACAGGGGGCTGGCTACATCTTC. Its protein product is CASSFPGQGAGYIF. This chain connects TRBV12-3 or TRBV12-4 to TRBJ1-2; 12 nucleotides agree with TRBD1. This CDR3 has 14 amino acids.

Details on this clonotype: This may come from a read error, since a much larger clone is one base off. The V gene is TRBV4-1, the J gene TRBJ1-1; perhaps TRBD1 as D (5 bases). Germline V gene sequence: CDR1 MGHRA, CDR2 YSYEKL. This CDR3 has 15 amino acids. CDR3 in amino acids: CASNQEGTANTEAFF. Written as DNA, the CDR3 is TGCGCCAGCAACCAAGAAGGGACGGCGAACACTGAAGCTTTCTTT.

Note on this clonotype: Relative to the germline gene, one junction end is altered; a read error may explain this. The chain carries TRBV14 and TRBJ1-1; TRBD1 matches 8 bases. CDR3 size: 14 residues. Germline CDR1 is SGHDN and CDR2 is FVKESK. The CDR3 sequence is CASSATRGQTEASF. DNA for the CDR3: TGTGCCAGCAGCGCGACCAGGGGGCAAACTGAAGCTTCCTTT.

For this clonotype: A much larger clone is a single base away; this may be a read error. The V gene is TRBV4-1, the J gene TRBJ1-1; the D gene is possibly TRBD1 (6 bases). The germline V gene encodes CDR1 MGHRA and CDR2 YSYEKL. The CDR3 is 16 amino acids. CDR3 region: CATSQGGFRGRPEAFF. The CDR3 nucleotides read TGCGCCACCAGCCAAGGGGGGTTCCGGGGCAGGCCTGAAGCTTTCTTT.

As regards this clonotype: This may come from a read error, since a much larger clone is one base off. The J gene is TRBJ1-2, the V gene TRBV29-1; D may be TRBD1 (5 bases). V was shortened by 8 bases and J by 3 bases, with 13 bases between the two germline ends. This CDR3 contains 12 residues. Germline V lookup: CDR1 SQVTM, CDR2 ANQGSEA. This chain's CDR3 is CSTGGGDYGYTF. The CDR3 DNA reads TGCAGCACCGGGGGAGGGGACTATGGCTACACCTTC.

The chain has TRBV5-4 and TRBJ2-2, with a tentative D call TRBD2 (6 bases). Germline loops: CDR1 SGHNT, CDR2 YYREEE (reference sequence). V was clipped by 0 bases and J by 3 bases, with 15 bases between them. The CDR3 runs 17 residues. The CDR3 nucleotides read TGTGCCAGCAGCTTGGGATTAGAGGGAGGCGACACCGGGGAGCTGTTTTTT. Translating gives CASSLGLEGGDTGELFF.

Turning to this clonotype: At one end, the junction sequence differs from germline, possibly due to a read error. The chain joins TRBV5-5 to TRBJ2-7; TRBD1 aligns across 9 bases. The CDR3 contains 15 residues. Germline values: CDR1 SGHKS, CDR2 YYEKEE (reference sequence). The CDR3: CTSSSTGGSSYEQYF. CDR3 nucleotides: TGTACCAGCAGCTCCACAGGGGGCAGCTCCTACGAGCAGTACTTC.

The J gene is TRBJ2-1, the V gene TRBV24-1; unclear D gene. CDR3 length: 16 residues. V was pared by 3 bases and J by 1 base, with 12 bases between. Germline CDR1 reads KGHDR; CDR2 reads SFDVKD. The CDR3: CATSDTTSTSYNEQFF. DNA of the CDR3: TGTGCCACCAGTGATACGACCTCCACTTCCTACAATGAGCAGTTCTTC.

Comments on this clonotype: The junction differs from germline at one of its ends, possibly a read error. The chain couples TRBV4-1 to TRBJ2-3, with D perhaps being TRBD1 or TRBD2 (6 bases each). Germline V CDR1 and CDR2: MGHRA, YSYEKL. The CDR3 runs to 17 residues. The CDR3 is CASSQDATSRRTDRQYF. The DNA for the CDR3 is TGCGCCAGCAGCCAAGATGCAACTAGCAGGAGGACAGATAGGCAGTATTTT.

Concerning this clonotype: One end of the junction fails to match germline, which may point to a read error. CDR3 loop: CGSSLGLGNGQFF. Written as DNA, the CDR3 is TGTGGCAGCAGCCTGGGACTAGGGAATGGGCAGTTCTTC. The rearrangement links TRBV11-2 to TRBJ2-1, with 8 bases matching TRBD2. Germline CDR1 and CDR2: SGHAT and FQNNGV. The CDR3 totals 13 residues.

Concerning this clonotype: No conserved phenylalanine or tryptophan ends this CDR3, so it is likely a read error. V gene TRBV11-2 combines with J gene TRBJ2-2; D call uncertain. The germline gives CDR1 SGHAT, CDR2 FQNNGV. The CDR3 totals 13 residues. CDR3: CAGLTRNTGELFV. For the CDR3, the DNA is TGTGCAGGGCTTACGAGGAACACCGGGGAGCTGTTTGTT.

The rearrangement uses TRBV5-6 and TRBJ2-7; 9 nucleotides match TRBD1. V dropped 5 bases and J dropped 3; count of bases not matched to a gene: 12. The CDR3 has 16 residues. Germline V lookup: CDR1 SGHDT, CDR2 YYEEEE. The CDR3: CASSQISDRGGYEQYF. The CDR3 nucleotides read TGTGCCAGCAGTCAAATTTCGGACAGGGGAGGCTACGAGCAGTACTTC.

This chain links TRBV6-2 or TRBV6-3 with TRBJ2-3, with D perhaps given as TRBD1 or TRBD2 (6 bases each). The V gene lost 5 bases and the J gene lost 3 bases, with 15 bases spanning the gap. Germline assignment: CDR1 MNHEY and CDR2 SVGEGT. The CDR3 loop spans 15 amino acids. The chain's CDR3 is CASSASTGGTDTQYF. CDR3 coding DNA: TGTGCCAGCAGTGCGTCGACAGGAGGGACAGATACGCAGTATTTT.

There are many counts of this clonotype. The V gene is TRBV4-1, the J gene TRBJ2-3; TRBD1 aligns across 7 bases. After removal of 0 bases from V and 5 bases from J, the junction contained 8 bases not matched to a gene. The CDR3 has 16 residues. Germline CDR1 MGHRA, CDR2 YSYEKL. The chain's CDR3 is CASSQDVYRGKDTQYF. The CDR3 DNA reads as TGCGCCAGCAGCCAAGATGTGTACAGGGGTAAAGATACGCAGTATTTT.

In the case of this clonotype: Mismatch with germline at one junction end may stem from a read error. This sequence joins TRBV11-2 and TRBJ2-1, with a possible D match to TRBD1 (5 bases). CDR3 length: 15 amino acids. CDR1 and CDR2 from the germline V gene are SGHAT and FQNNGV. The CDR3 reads CTSSLGVTLYNEQFF. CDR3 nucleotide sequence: TGTACCAGCAGCTTAGGGGTTACCCTTTACAATGAGCAGTTCTTC.

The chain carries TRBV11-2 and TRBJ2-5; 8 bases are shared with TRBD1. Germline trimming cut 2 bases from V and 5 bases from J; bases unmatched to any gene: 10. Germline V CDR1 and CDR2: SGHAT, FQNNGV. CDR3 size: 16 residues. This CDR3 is CASSLTPGGSGETQYF. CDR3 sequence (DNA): TGTGCCAGCAGCTTAACACCAGGGGGCTCAGGGGAGACCCAGTACTTC.

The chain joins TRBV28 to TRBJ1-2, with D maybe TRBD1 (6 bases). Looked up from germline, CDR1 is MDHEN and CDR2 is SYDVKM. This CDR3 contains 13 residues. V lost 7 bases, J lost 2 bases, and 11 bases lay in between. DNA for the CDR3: TGTGCCAGCATTGCGGGACAAAACTATGGCTACACCTTC. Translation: CASIAGQNYGYTF.

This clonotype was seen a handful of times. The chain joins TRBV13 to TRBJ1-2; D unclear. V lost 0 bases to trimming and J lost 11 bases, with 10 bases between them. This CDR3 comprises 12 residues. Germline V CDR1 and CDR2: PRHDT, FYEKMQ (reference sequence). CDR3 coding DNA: TGTGCCAGCAGCTTAGGGGCAGGAGATTACACCTTC. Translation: CASSLGAGDYTF.

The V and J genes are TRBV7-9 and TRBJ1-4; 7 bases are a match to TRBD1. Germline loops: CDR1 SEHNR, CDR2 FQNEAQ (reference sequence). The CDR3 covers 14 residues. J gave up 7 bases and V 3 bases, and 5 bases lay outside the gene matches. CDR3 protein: CASSFQGGGEKLFF. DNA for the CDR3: TGTGCCAGCAGCTTCCAGGGGGGCGGTGAAAAACTGTTTTTT.

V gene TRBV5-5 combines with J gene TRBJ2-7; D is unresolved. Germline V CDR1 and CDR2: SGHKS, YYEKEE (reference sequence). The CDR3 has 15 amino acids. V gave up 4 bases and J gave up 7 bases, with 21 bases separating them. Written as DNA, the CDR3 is TGTGCCAGCAGCCGGTACTCGTCATCGATGCGGGAGCAGTACTTC. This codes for CASSRYSSSMREQYF.

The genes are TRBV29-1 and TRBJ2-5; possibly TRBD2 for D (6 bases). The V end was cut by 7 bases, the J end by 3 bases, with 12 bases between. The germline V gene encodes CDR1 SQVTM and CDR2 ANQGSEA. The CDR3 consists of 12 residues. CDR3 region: CSGWRGEETQYF. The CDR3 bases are TGCAGCGGATGGAGGGGTGAAGAGACCCAGTACTTC.

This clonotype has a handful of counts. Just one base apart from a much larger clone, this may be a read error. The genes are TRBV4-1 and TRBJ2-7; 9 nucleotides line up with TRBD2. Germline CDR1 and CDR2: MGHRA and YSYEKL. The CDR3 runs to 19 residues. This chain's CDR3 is CASGQDPSGTTPSSYEQYF. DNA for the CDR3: TGCGCCAGCGGCCAAGATCCTAGCGGGACAACCCCCTCCTCCTACGAGCAGTACTTC.